The 10 T cell receptor beta chains reported below all come from one sample, sequenced in a study of blood T cell repertoires in COVID-19. Method: immunoSEQ multiplex PCR; TCRdb's copy keeps in-frame clones and lacks some. The sample records under 150,000 clones, around 85% being singletons. Sequenced sample: peripheral blood. These receptors were taken from a human donor in a cohort sampled during active COVID-19.

This chain links TRBV10-2 with TRBJ2-1; TRBD2 is a possible D gene (7 bases). This CDR3 is built from 14 residues. Germline CDR1 is WSHSY and CDR2 is SAAADI. Trimming removed 8 bases from V and 7 bases from J, with 18 bases in between. The CDR3 region is CASSGGGGPNEQFF. For the CDR3, the DNA is TGCGCCAGCTCCGGAGGGGGGGGGCCTAATGAGCAGTTCTTC.

This rearrangement joins TRBV21-1 to TRBJ1-2; the table's D call, TRBD1, has no DNA check behind it. TRBV21-1 is a pseudogene segment. The CDR3 length is 17 residues. This chain's CDR3 is CASSHTRKGKWIYGYTF. CDR3 sequence (DNA): TGTGCCAGCAGCCACACCCGAAAGGGGAAGTGGATCTATGGCTACACCTTC.

The genes are TRBV19 and TRBJ1-2; 7 nucleotides align to TRBD1. The CDR3 extends over 13 amino acids. Germline V CDR1 and CDR2: LNHDA, SQIVND (reference sequence). The ends lost 5 bases at V and 4 bases at J; junction bases unmatched: 4. The CDR3 DNA reads TGTGCCAGTAGTGACAGGGTCGGCTATGGCTACACCTTC. This translates into CASSDRVGYGYTF.

This clone was seen just once. This chain uses TRBV5-6 with TRBJ1-2; D not resolved. The CDR3 covers 14 residues. V was cut by 5 bases and J by 0 bases, with 11 bases left in between. CDR1 and CDR2 (germline): SGHDT, YYEEEE. The CDR3: CASRLRWANYGYTF. DNA of the CDR3: TGTGCCAGCAGACTGAGGTGGGCTAACTATGGCTACACCTTC.

The rearrangement joins TRBV20-1 to TRBJ1-1; D not certain. Germline V gene sequence: CDR1 DFQATT, CDR2 SNEGSKA (reference sequence). There are 11 residues in the CDR3. The V end lost 6 bases, the J end lost 6 bases, and 11 bases lay between the germline ends. Written as DNA, the CDR3 is TGCAGTGCGAGTAGAGCGGCTGAAGCTTTCTTT. Its translation: CSASRAAEAFF.

This clone was counted between two and nine times. V usage is TRBV19 and J usage is TRBJ2-3; weak D call: TRBD1 (6 bases). From germline, CDR1 is LNHDA and CDR2 SQIVND (reference sequence). V lost 3 bases and J lost 0, with 13 bases in between. This CDR3 has 16 residues. The CDR3 reads CASSIGSGDSTDTQYF. The CDR3 DNA reads as TGTGCCAGTAGTATTGGGTCAGGGGACAGCACAGATACGCAGTATTTT.

J is TRBJ1-3 and V is TRBV21-1. TRBV21-1 is a pseudogene segment. The CDR3 consists of 16 residues. CDR3 region: CASSKEVGYSGNTIYF. For the CDR3, the DNA is TGTGCCAGCAGCAAAGAGGTCGGGTACTCTGGAAACACCATATATTTT.

The sample holds a few counts of this clone. The CDR3 protein is CASSQEPGAGLYNEQFF. As DNA, the CDR3 is TGCGCCAGCAGCCAAGAACCGGGAGCGGGTCTCTACAATGAGCAGTTCTTC. The chain carries TRBV4-3 and TRBJ2-1, with TRBD2 as a possible D gene (6 bases). Trimming pared 0 bases from V and 3 bases from J, leaving 15 bases between. This CDR3 region has 17 residues. The germline V gene encodes CDR1 LGHNA and CDR2 YSLEER.

V usage is TRBV19 and J usage is TRBJ1-1; D is ambiguous. V gave up 5 bases and J gave up 3 bases, with 13 bases separating them. Germline CDR1 LNHDA, CDR2 SQIVND (reference sequence). The CDR3 totals 14 residues. The CDR3 region is CASSVDLEHTEAFF. The CDR3 coding sequence is TGTGCCAGTAGTGTCGACCTGGAGCACACTGAAGCTTTCTTT.

The J gene is TRBJ1-2, the V gene TRBV16; D gene uncertain. V was clipped by 5 bases and J by 7 bases, with 17 bases between them. CDR3 length: 14 amino acids. Germline CDR1 KGHSY, CDR2 FQNENV. CDR3 protein: CASSVQGGSGGYTF. CDR3 DNA sequence: TGTGCCAGCAGCGTACAAGGAGGCAGCGGTGGCTACACCTTC.